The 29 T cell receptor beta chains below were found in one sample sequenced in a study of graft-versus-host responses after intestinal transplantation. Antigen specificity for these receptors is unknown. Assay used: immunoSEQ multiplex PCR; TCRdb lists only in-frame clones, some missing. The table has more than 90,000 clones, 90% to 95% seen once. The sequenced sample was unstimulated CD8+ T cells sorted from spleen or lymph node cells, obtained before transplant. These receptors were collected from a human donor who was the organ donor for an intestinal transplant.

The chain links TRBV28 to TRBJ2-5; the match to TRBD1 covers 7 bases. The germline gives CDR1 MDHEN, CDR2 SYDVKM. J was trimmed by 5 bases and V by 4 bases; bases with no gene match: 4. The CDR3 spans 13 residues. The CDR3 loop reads CASSSEDRETQYF. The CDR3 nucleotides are TGTGCCAGCAGTTCGGAGGACAGGGAGACCCAGTACTTC.

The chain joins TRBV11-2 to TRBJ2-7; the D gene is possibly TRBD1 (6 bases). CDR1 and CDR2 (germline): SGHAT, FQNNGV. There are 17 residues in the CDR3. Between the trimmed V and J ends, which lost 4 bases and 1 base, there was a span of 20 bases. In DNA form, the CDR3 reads TGTGCCAGCAGCTCACTAGGGACCGGGACACTATCCTACGAGCAGTACTTC. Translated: CASSSLGTGTLSYEQYF.

The CDR3 sequence is CASTSPGTGAYEQYF. CDR3 nucleotide sequence: TGTGCCAGCACCTCACCCGGGACAGGAGCCTACGAGCAGTACTTC. The V call is TRBV6-1, the J call TRBJ2-7; 8 positions agree with TRBD1. The junction had 10 bases not matched to a gene; V was cut back by 7 bases and J by 2 bases. From germline, CDR1 is MNHNS and CDR2 SASEGT. CDR3 length: 15 amino acids.

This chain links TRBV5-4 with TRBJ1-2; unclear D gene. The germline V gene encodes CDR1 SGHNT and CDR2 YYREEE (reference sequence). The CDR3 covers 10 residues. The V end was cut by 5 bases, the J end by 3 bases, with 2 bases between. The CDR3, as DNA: TGTGCCAGCAGACACTATGGCTACACCTTC. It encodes CASRHYGYTF.

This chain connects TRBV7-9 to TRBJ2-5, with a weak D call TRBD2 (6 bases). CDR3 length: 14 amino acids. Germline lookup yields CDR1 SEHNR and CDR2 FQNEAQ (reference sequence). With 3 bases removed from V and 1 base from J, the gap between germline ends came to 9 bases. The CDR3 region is CASSFIAAQETQYF. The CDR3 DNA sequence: TGTGCCAGCAGCTTTATAGCGGCCCAAGAGACCCAGTACTTC.

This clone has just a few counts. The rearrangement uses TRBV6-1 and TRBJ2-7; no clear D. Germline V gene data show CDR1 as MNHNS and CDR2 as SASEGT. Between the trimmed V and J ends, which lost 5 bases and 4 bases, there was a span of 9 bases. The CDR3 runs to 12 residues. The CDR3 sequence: CASSPYGYEQYF. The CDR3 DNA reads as TGTGCCAGCAGTCCGTACGGTTACGAGCAGTACTTC.

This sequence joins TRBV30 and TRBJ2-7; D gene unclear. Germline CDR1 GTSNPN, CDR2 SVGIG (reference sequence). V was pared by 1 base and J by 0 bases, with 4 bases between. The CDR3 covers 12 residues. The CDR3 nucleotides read TGTGCCTGGAGTGGACACTCCTACGAGCAGTACTTC. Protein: CAWSGHSYEQYF.

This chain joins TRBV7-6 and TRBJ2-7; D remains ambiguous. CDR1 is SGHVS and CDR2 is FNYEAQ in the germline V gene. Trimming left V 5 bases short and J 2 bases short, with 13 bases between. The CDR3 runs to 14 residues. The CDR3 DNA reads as TGTGCCAGCAGCCCCGGAGTTGGAACCTACGAGCAGTACTTC. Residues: CASSPGVGTYEQYF.

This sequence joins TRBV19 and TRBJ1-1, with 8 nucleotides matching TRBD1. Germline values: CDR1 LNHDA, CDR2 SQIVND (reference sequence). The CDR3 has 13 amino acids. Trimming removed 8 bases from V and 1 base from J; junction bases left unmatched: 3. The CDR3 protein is CASYTGGNTEAFF. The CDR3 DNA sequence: TGTGCCAGTTACACAGGGGGGAACACTGAAGCTTTCTTT.

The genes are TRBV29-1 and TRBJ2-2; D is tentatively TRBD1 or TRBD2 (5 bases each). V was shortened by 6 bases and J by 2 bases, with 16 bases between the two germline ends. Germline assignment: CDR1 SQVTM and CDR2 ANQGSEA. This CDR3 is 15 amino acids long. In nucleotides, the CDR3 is TGCAGCGTAGGGATCCGGGACCAAAACACCGGGGAGCTGTTTTTT. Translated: CSVGIRDQNTGELFF.

The CDR3 reads CASSPDVLIQETQYF. CDR3 nucleotides: TGCGCCAGCAGCCCAGACGTACTCATACAAGAGACCCAGTACTTC. The V call is TRBV4-1, the J call TRBJ2-5; unclear D gene. The V end was cut by 4 bases, the J end by 2 bases, with 14 bases between. Germline V gene sequence: CDR1 MGHRA, CDR2 YSYEKL. The CDR3 is 15 amino acids.

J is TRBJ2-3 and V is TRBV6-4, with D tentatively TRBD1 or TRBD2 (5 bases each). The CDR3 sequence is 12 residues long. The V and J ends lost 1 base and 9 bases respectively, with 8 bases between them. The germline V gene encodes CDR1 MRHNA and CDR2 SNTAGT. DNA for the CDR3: TGTGCCAGCAGTGACTTTGGGGACACGCAGTATTTT. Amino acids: CASSDFGDTQYF.

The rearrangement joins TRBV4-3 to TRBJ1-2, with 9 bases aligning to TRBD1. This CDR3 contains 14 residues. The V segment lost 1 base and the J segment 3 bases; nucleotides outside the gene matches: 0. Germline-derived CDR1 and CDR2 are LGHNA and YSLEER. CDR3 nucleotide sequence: TGCGCCAGCAGCCAAGGGACAGGGGACTATGGCTACACCTTC. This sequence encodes CASSQGTGDYGYTF.

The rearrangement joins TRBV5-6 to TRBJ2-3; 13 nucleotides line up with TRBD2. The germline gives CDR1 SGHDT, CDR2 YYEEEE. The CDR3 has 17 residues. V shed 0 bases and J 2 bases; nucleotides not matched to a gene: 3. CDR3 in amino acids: CASSLVTSGRSTDTQYF. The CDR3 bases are TGTGCCAGCAGCTTGGTGACTAGCGGGAGGTCCACAGATACGCAGTATTTT.

CDR3 coding DNA: TGCAGCGTTGAATTGGGTGAGCAGTACTTC. The encoded protein is CSVELGEQYF. This chain joins TRBV29-1 and TRBJ2-7; D not resolved. The CDR3 consists of 10 residues. Per the germline V gene, CDR1 is SQVTM and CDR2 is ANQGSEA. Trimming took 2 bases from V and 7 from J, leaving 6 bases between them.

For the CDR3, the DNA is TGTGCCAGTAGCTTAGCGGGAGGGCCTCACGAGCAGTACTTC. Encoded protein: CASSLAGGPHEQYF. The gene calls are TRBV19 and TRBJ2-7, with TRBD2 matching over 11 bases. The germline V gene has CDR1 LNHDA and CDR2 SQIVND (reference sequence). V was clipped by 6 bases and J by 5 bases; unmatched bases: 6. This CDR3 has 14 residues.

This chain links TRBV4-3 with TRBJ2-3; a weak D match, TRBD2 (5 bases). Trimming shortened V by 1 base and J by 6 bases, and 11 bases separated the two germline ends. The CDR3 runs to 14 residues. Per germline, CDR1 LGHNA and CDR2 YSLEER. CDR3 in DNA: TGCGCCAGCAGCCAAGTTCGGAGGACCGATACGCAGTATTTT. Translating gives CASSQVRRTDTQYF.

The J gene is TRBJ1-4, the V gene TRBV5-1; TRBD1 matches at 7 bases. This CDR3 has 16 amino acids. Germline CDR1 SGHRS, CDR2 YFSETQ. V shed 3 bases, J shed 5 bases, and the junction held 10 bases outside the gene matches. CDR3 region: CASSSSPGQLNEKLFF. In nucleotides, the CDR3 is TGCGCCAGCAGCTCAAGTCCGGGACAGCTAAATGAAAAACTGTTTTTT. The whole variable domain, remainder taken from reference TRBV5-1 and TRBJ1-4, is KAGVTQTPRYLIKTRGQQVTLSCSPISGHRSVSWYQQTPGQGLQFLFEYFSETQRNKGNFPGRFSGRQFSNSRSEMNVSTLELGDSALYLCASSSSPGQLNEKLFFGSGTQLSVL.

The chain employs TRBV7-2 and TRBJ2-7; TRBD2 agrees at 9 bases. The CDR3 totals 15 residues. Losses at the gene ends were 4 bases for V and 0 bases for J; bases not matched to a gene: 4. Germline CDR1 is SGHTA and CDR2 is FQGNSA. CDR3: CASSWLAGISYEQYF. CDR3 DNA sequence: TGTGCCAGCAGCTGGCTAGCGGGAATCTCCTACGAGCAGTACTTC.

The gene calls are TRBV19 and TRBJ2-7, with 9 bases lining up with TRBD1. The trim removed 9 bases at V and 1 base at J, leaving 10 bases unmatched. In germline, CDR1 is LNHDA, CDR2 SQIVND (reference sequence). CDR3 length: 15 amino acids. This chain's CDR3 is CARVGAGTGSYEQYF. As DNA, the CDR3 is TGTGCCAGAGTAGGGGCCGGGACAGGGTCCTACGAGCAGTACTTC.

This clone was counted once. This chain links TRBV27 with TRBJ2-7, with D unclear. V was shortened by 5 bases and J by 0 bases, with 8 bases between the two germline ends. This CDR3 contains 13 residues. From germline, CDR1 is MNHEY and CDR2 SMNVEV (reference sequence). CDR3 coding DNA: TGTGCCAGCAGTCCTACCCCCTCCTACGAGCAGTACTTC. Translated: CASSPTPSYEQYF.

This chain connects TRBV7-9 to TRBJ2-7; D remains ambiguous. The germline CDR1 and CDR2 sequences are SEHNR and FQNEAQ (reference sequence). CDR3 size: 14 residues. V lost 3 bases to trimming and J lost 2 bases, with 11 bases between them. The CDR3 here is CASSFSGRPYEQYF. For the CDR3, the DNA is TGTGCCAGCAGCTTCTCAGGACGCCCCTACGAGCAGTACTTC.

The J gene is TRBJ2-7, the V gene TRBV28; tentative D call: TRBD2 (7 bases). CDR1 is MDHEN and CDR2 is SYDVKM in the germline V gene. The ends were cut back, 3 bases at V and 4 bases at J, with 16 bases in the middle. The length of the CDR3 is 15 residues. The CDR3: CASSLVEGGDYEQYF. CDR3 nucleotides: TGTGCCAGCAGTTTGGTAGAGGGGGGGGATTACGAGCAGTACTTC.

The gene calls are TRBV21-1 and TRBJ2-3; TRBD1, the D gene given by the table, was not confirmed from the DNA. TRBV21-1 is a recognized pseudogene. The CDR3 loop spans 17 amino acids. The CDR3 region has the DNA TGTGCCAGCAGCAAAGCCCGGGACAGACACCTCACAGATACGCAGTATTTT. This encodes CASSKARDRHLTDTQYF.

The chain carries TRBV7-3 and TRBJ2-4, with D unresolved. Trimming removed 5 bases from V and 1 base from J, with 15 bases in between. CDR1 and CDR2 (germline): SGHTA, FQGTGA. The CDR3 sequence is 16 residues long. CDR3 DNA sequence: TGTGCCAGCAGCCCCCCAACCCAGGTGGCCAAAAACATTCAGTACTTC. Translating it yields CASSPPTQVAKNIQYF.

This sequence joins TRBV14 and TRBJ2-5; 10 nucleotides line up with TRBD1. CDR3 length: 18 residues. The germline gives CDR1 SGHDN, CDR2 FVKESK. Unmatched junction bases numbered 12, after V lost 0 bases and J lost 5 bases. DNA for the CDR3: TGTGCCAGCAGCCAAGAGGGCCGGGACAGGGGATGGAGGGAGACCCAGTACTTC. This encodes CASSQEGRDRGWRETQYF.

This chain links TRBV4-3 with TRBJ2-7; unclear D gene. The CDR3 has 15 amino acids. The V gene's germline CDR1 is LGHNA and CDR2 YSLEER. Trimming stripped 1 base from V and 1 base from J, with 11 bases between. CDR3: CASSQVKDVSYEQYF. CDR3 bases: TGCGCCAGCAGCCAAGTAAAGGACGTATCCTACGAGCAGTACTTC.

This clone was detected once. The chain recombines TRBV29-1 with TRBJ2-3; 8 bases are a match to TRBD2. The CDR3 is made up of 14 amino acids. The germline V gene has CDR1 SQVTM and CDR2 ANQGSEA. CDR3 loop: CRNWDGRAIDTQYF. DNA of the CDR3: TGCAGGAATTGGGACGGGAGGGCCATAGATACGCAGTATTTT.

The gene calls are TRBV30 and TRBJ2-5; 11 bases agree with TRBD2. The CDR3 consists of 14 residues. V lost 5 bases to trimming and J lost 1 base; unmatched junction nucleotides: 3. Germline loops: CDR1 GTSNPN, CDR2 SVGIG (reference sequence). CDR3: CAWGLAGFQETQYF. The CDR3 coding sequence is TGTGCCTGGGGACTAGCGGGTTTCCAAGAGACCCAGTACTTC.